Below, one T cell receptor beta chain is given with its context. A few counts support this clone. Its antigen remains undetermined. Base quality data are lacking; no much larger clone is found one base away. V drops 0 bases and J drops 5 bases, leaving 13 bases in between. The CDR3 spans 15 residues, from the cysteine through the phenylalanine. Kept here is only the CDR3 DNA, which spans 45 bases and is read in frame from base 1. The germline V gene provides CDR1 MGHRA and CDR2 YSYEKL. These data are taken from a study of a mutant IDH1 vaccine in newly diagnosed glioma (dated by TCRdb to the early 2020s). With respect to the entire study: Vaccination was initiated 4-6 weeks after radiotherapy alone, or concurrently with temozolomide cycles in the chemotherapy-containing groups. The 30 to 40 treated patients were roughly 60% male and about 40% female, with a mean age of about 38 years. Prior to enrollment, standard therapy consisting of radiotherapy alone, temozolomide alone, or radiochemotherapy with temozolomide had been administered to patients, with the combination being received by most patients. Visit V12 was the week-35 safety follow-up and visit V13 was the week-47 end of study. Peripheral blood was drawn at six visits: V03 (baseline), V05, V07, V10, V12 and V13. Longitudinal TCRB deep sequencing was performed for around 23 treated patients wherever samples were available for exploratory analyses. Overall study results and their limits: The authors noted that analyses of patient blood samples could not be reproduced because of sample limitations. Vaccine-induced immune responses across multiple MHC alleles were detected in about 93% of patients. Availability determined which PBMC samples were chosen for TCRB deep sequencing. No apparent relationship was observed between pseudoprogression and alterations in the top peripheral T cell clonotypes detected by TCRB sequencing.

Library creation used the immunoSEQ multiplex PCR assay. The hsTCRB Kit was used according to the manufacturer's protocol to amplify rearranged TCR beta chain sequences. TCRB libraries were sequenced on an Illumina MiSeq. Per the authors' processing: The proprietary platform of the kit vendor was used for demultiplexing, trimming and gene mapping. TCRdb took over this immuneACCESS table, retaining in-frame rearrangements with V and J assigned. Such tables are incomplete; in checked studies, under half of the missing clones stem from an unresolved V gene, and the remainder is unexplained. The V and J calls and the clone size are those of that table, but D and trimming were determined from the DNA. The sample contains approximately 60,000 clones, roughly four fifths of them found a single time. The ten largest clones take up approximately 3.9% of the sample. Read against the paper, the sample's time point label means: week 47, end of study. Each vaccine dose was 300 ug of a 20-mer mutant IDH1 peptide in Montanide, given subcutaneously with topical imiquimod. Across visits V03 through V10, patients got a total of eight vaccinations, given in weeks 1, 3, 5, 7, 11, 15, 19 and 23. Donors had newly diagnosed WHO grade 3 or 4 IDH1-mutant astrocytomas with loss of nuclear ATRX. The samples were drawn from NOA16, a multicentre, single-arm, open-label phase I trial in Germany that tested a mutant IDH1 peptide vaccine in humans for the first time. Genomic DNA for TCRB sequencing was isolated from EDTA blood with the DNeasy Blood and Tissue Kit.

The rearranged chain carries TRBV4-1 and TRBJ1-1, with TRBD1 as a weak D call on 6 bases. This TCR derives from a man younger than 40 with glioma. This material consisted of PBMCs, taken from a glioma patient whose treatment included an IDH1 peptide vaccine. The CDR3 in this case is CASSQDGGGGTEAFF. The nucleotide sequence is TGCGCCAGCAGCCAAGACGGGGGCGGGGGGACTGAAGCTTTCTTT.